The T cell receptor (beta chain) under discussion was sequenced for a study of shared clonotypes between healthy human individuals. As for the study in general: CD4 naive and memory got three plates each, CD8 naive two, CD8 memory one.

General study findings and limits: Across subsets, estimated richness was generally greater for naive than for memory populations.

The germline V gene encodes CDR1 MNHEY and CDR2 SMNVEV (reference sequence). The V end lost 5 bases, the J end lost 2 bases, and 13 bases lay between the germline ends. CDR3 length equals 15 residues. Concerning this clone itself: No antigen is known for it.

It was CD45RO-negative cells, positively selected for CCR7, that made up naive CD8 cells, with terminally differentiated effector memory CD45RA+ cells excluded. The table came from immunoSEQ multiplex PCR; TCRdb's copy has only in-frame clones and leaves some out. This table holds roughly 770,000 clones, 96% found once. The TCR comes from a man aged 25 to 45 in good health. V is TRBV27 and J is TRBJ1-5; perhaps TRBD1 as D (5 bases). Material: naive CD8+ T cells sorted from blood. CDR3 nucleotides: TGTGCCAGCAGTCCGGGGGGAGATGGCAATCAGCCCCAGCATTTT. Its translation is CASSPGGDGNQPQHF.